This T cell receptor beta chain was sequenced for a study of blood T cell repertoires in COVID-19 (dated by TCRdb to 2020 to 2021). For the study in its entirety: Samples from collaborators originated in the United States, Italy and Spain and spanned both the acute and convalescent phases of COVID-19. The repertoires were released in a freely available public database meant as a resource for research on the immune response to SARS-CoV-2. The dataset comprised deeply sampled blood TCRbeta repertoires from subjects exposed to, actively infected with, or recovered from COVID-19. The samples were drawn from two sources: the first 160 participants of the ongoing ImmuneRACE study, and approximately 1,300 subjects contributed by 6 global collaborators. The prospective study material was composed of cDNA or gDNA derived from T cells, B-cell-depleted T cells, or PBMCs. The sample metadata nearly always contained a de-identified subject ID, COVID-19 status, age in years and sex. Where available, HLA class I and class II types were obtained from metadata supplied by the sample provider rather than from assay-based typing.

This clone was found once. It lacks a known antigen. No much larger clone is present one base from it, and per-base qualities are unavailable. Collaborating institutions collected whole blood in K2EDTA tubes following their own protocols. For TCRbeta analysis, collaborators shipped samples as frozen whole blood, isolated PBMCs, or DNA extracted from either of those sample types. Reading the germline V gene (reference sequence) gives CDR1 LGHDT and CDR2 YNNKEL. Clipping removes 4 bases from V and 5 bases from J, with 7 as the unmatched junction base count. Inclusive of the bounding cysteine and phenylalanine, the CDR3 is 16 residues long. Kept here is only the CDR3 DNA, which spans 48 bases and is read in frame from base 1. Results the study describes overall, beyond this receptor: The quantity of clinical and demographic metadata differed by source and by participant and was supplied without curation.

The immunoSEQ Assay, a bias-controlled multiplex PCR, was used to amplify TCRbeta CDR3 regions from genomic DNA. The paper's data handling went like this. The number of nucleated cells in each sample was estimated from the amplification of reference gene primers within the assay. Sequence reads were collapsed and filtered to measure the absolute abundance of every unique TCRbeta CDR3 rearrangement. Productive Simpson clonality was computed per sample as the square root of Simpson's diversity index over productive rearrangements. The clones in this table, taken by TCRdb from immuneACCESS, are in-frame only. Not every clone is retained; where verified, under half of the shortfall comes from an unresolved V gene, and the cause of the rest is unknown. V, J and clone size derive from that table, while D and trimming were established from the DNA sequence. A total of nearly 200,000 clones appear in this sample, 70% to 90% of them only once. 5.1% of the sample lies in the top ten.

The sequenced sample consisted of peripheral blood. The chain links TRBV3-1 (or the pseudogene TRBV3-2) with TRBJ2-2; 10 of the junction bases match TRBD2. The receptor's source is a woman aged 70-85 years with active or convalescent COVID-19. The sequence in DNA is TGTGCCAGCAGCCTGCCGGGACTAGCGAGGACCGGGGAGCTGTTTTTT. It translates as CASSLPGLARTGELFF.